Listed here are 4 T cell receptor beta chains from one sample, sequenced in a study of monozygotic twins with inflammatory bowel disease. No DNA is given; TCRdb re-called the 5' RACE reads and lists each CDR3 protein once. This listing includes under 200,000 distinct CDR3 sequences. Sample: blood. The receptors were gathered from a human donor with ulcerative colitis or Crohn's disease, or a healthy co-twin of an affected twin (not recorded which).

This chain connects TRBV30 to TRBJ2-1; TCRdb lists TRBD2, though no DNA is available to test this call. In germline, CDR1 is GTSNPN, CDR2 SVGIG (reference sequence). The CDR3 loop spans 15 amino acids. The CDR3 reads CAWSVRREMGNEQFF.

This chain connects TRBV29-1 to TRBJ1-1. The CDR3 has 13 residues. Germline-derived CDR1 and CDR2 are SQVTM and ANQGSEA. This CDR3 reads CSVEGILNTEAFF.

The V call is TRBV24-1, the J call TRBJ2-2; absent DNA, TCRdb's TRBD1 call cannot be checked. The germline CDR1 and CDR2 sequences are KGHDR and SFDVKD. The CDR3 totals 16 residues. Here the CDR3 reads CATSDAGGTDTGELFF.

This chain links TRBV5-4 with TRBJ2-1; lacking DNA, the TRBD1 call made by TCRdb goes unchecked. Germline CDR1 and CDR2: SGHNT and YYREEE (reference sequence). This CDR3 is built from 14 residues. This chain's CDR3 is CASSLEGARNEQFF.